This T cell receptor (beta chain) was sequenced for a study of cytomegalovirus exposure and HLA in healthy donors. Across the study: The roughly 100 million unique TCR beta sequences, from approximately 170 million T cells, were found by an earlier analysis. Findings and limits, study-wide: Later findings reportedly placed an Asian-associated ancestry cluster below the approximately 670-donor mean for N-insertions. For most TCR beta V segments, an earlier analysis put the productive rate at about 87% or about 30% of the time.

13 Jbeta primers and 60 Vbeta primers were used for the PCR. The assay was immunoSEQ multiplex PCR, and TCRdb's table has in-frame clones only and misses some. Of approximately 220,000 clones listed, approximately 82% are singletons. Remarks on this clone: Its antigen remains unidentified.

CDR3 size: 14 residues. The J segment lost 8 bases and the V segment lost 2 bases, leaving 9 bases of the junction unmatched. The germline gives CDR1 MDHEN, CDR2 SYDVKM. The chain links TRBV28 to TRBJ2-7; 7 nucleotides align to TRBD2. Material: PBMCs. The clonotype comes from a man younger than 35 in good health and CMV-seronegative. The CDR3 DNA sequence: TGTGCCAGCAGTTTAGGGACTACCTCCTCTAAGCAGTACTTC. The encoded protein is CASSLGTTSSKQYF.